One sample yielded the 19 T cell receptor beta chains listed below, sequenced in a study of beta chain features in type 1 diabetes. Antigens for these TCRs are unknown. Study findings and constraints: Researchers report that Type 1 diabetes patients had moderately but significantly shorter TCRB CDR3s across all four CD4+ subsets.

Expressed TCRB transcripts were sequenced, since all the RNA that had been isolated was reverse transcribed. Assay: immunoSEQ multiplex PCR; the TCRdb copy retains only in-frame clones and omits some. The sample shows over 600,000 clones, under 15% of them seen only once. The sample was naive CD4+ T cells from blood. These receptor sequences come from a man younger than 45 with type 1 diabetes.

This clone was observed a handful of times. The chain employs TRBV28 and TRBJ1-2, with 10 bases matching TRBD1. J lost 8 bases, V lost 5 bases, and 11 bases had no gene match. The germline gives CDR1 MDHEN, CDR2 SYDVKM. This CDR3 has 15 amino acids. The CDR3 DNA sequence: TGTGCCAGCAGTCATCCCGGGACAGGGGAGTCCGGCTACACCTTC. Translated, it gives CASSHPGTGESGYTF.

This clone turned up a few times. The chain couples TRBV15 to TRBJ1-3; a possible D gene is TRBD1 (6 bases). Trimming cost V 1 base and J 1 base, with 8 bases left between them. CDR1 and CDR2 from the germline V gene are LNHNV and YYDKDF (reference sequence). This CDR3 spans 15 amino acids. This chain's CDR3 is CATSRGTGSGNTIYF. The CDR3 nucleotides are TGTGCCACCAGCAGAGGAACAGGGTCTGGAAACACCATATATTTT.

The DNA for the CDR3 is TGTGCCAGCAGCCCTGGACAGGTTGTCTATGGCTACACCTTC. Its protein product is CASSPGQVVYGYTF. The rearrangement uses TRBV28 and TRBJ1-2, with 7 bases identical to TRBD1. The CDR3 length is 14 residues. CDR1 is MDHEN and CDR2 is SYDVKM in the germline V gene. J gave up 4 bases and V 6 bases, and 8 bases lay outside the gene matches.

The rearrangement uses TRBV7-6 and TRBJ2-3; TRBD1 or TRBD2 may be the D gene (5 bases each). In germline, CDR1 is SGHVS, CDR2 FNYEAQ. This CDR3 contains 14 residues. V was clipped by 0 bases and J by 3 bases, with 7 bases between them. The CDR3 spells CASSLAGETDTQYF. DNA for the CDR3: TGTGCCAGCAGCTTAGCGGGGGAGACAGATACGCAGTATTTT.

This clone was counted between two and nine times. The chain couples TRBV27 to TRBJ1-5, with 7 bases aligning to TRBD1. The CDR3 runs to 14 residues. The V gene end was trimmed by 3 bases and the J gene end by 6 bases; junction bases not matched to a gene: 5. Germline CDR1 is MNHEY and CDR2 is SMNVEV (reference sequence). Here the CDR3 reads CASSFDRVGQPQHF. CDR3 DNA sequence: TGTGCCAGCAGTTTCGACAGGGTAGGTCAGCCCCAGCATTTT.

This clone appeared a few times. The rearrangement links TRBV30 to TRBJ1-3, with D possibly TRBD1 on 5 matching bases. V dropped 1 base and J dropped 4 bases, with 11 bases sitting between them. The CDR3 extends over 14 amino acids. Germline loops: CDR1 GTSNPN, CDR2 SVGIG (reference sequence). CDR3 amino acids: CAWSGQILGNTIYF. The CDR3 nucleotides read TGTGCCTGGAGTGGACAGATCCTCGGAAACACCATATATTTT.

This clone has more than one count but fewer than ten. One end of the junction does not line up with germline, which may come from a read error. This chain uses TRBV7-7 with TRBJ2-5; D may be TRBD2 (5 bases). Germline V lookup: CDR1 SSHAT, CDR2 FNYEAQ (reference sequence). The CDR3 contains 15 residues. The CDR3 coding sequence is TGTGCTAGCAGCTCTGGACGAGGGCTGCAAGAGACCCAGTACTTC. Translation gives CASSSGRGLQETQYF.

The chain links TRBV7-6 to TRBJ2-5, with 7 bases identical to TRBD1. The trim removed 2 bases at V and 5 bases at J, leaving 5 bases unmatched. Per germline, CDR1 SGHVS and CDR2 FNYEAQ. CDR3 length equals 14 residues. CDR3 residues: CASSLYQGVETQYF. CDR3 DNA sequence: TGTGCCAGCAGCTTATACCAGGGGGTGGAGACCCAGTACTTC.

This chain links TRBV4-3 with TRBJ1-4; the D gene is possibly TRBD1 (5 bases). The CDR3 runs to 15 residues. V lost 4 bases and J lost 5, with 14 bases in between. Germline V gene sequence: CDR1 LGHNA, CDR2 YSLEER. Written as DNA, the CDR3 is TGCGCCAGCAGCCCCCGGGGGAGTGGCAATGAAAAACTGTTTTTT. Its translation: CASSPRGSGNEKLFF.

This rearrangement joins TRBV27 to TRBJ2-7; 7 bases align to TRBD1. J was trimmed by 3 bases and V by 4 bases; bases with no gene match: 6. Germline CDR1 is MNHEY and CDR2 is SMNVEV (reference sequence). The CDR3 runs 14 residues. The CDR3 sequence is CASSSAGTDYEQYF. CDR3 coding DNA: TGTGCCAGCAGTTCCGCCGGGACAGACTACGAGCAGTACTTC.

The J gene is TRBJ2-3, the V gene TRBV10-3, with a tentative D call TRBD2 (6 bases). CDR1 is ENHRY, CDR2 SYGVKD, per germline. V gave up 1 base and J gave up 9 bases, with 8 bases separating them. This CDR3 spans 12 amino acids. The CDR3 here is CAISEWGRTQYF. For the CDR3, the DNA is TGTGCCATCAGTGAGTGGGGGAGGACGCAGTATTTT.

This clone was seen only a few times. For the CDR3, the DNA is TGTGCCAGCAGTTACGAAAGGCGGCTGTACAATGAGCAGTTCTTC. Its protein product is CASSYERRLYNEQFF. The chain recombines TRBV6-5 with TRBJ2-1; D gene uncertain. The V end was cut by 2 bases, the J end by 4 bases, with 12 bases between. Looked up from germline, CDR1 is MNHEY and CDR2 is SVGAGI. The CDR3 sequence is 15 residues long.

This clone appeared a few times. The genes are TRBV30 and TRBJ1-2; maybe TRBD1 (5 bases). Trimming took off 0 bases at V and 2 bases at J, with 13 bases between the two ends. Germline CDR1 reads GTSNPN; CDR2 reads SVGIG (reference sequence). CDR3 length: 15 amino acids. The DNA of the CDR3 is TGTGCCTGGAGTGTACTTCGGGGACCGAACTATGGCTACACCTTC. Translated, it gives CAWSVLRGPNYGYTF.

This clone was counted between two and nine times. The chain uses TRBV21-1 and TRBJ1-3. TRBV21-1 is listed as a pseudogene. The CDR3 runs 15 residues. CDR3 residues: CASSKCPGRRYTIYF. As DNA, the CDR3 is TGTGCCAGCAGCAAATGTCCCGGGAGGAGGTACACCATATATTTT.

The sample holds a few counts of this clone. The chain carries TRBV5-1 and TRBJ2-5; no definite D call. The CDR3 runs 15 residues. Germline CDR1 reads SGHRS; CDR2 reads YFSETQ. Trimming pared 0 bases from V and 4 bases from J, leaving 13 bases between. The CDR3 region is CASSLVEKAPETQYF. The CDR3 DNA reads TGCGCCAGCAGCTTGGTGGAGAAGGCCCCAGAGACCCAGTACTTC.

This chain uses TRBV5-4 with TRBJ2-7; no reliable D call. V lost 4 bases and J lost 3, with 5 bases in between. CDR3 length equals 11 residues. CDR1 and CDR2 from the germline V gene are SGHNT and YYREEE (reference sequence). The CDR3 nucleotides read TGTGCCAGCAGCGAGAACTACGAGCAGTACTTC. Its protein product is CASSENYEQYF.

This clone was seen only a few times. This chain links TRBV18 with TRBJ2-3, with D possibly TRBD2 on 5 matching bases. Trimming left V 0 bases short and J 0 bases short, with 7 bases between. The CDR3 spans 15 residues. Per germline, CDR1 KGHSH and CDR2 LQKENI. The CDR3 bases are TGTGCCAGCTCACCACCCAGGACTAGCACAGATACGCAGTATTTT. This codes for CASSPPRTSTDTQYF.

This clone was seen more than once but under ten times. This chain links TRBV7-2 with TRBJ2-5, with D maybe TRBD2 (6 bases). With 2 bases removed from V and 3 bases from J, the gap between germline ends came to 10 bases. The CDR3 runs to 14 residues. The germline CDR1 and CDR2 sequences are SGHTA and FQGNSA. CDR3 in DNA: TGTGCCAGCAGCTTAAACGGGGAGGAAGAGACCCAGTACTTC. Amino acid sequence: CASSLNGEEETQYF.

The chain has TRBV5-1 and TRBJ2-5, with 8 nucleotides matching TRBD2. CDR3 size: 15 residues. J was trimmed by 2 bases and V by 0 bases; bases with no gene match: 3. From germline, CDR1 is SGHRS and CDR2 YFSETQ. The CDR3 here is CASSLAGTRQETQYF. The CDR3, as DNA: TGCGCCAGCAGCTTGGCCGGGACTAGACAAGAGACCCAGTACTTC.